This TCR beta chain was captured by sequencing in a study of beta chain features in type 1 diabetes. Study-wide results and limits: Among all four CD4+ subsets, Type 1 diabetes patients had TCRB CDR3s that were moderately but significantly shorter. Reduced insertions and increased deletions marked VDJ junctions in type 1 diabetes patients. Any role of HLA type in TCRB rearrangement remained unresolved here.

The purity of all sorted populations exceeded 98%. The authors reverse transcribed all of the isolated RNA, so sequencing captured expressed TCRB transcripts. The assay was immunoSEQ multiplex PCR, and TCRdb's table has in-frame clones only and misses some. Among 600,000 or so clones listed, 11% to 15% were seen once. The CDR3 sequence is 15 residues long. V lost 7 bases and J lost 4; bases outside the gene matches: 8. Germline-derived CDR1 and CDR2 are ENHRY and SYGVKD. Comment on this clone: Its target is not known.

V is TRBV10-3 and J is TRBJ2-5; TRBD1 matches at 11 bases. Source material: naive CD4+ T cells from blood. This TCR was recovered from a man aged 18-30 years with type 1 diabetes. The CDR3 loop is CAITKGQGAGETQYF. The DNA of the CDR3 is TGTGCCATCACGAAAGGACAGGGGGCGGGAGAGACCCAGTACTTC.